This TCR beta chain was captured in a study of shared clonotypes between healthy human individuals (dated by TCRdb to 2020 to 2021). General notes on the study: A couple of women and a few men aged 18 to 49 years were included in the cohort. Between about 0.9 and 10 billion PBMCs per donor were obtained by leukapheresis. To estimate repertoire size and how much clonotypes are shared between individuals, the study performed deep sequencing of blood TCR repertoires from a handful of healthy adults. For each donor, CD4 naive and CD4 memory were each given three plates, CD8 naive was given two plates, and CD8 memory was given one plate. To increase sequencing depth and limit assay-specific biases, TCR repertoire library preparation and sequencing were carried out by different laboratories using diverse techniques.

Details on this clone: It lacks a known antigen. No much larger clone is present one base from it, and per-base qualities are unavailable.

Using the deep immunoSEQ assay, multiplex PCR amplified TCR CDR3 regions from genomic DNA. Extracted genomic DNA from each cell subset was spread evenly across all wells of several immunoSEQ 96-well plates, with each plate serving as a replicate. For sorted subsets, each replicate PCR was loaded with approximately 200 ng genomic DNA, equivalent to some 27,000 T cell genomes. The purified libraries were quantified using a Qubit 3.0 fluorometer, sized with a Bioanalyzer 2100, and then quantified again using the KAPA Library Quantification kit. A separate single-read 150-cycle Illumina NextSeq 550 flow cell was used to sequence each immunoSEQ 96-well plate. Per the authors' processing: Because only junctional sequences without quality scores were contained in the immunoSEQ output, filtering matching that applied to full-length reads could not be performed. Sequences were annotated with PyIR, a Python wrapper for IgBLAST v1.9, using IMGT germline references to assign V/J genes and CDR3. Any read was removed if the V/J assignment was weak (E-value above 1e-6), the CDR3 was missing, or the read contained stop codons, out-of-frame junctions, or ambiguous translated residues. V3J clonotypes were defined as sequences sharing the same inferred V gene, J gene, and CDR3 amino acid sequence. The percentage overlap between two repertoires was calculated by dividing the number of shared unique clonotypes by the size of the smaller repertoire. Repertoire richness was assessed with RTK rarefaction, the Chao1 estimator, and Recon v2.1 estimates of unobserved clonotypes. Generation probabilities for all TCRbeta clonotypes obtained by the gDNA method from a handful of donors were computed using OLGA. TCRdb took over this immuneACCESS table, retaining in-frame rearrangements with V and J assigned. Such tables are incomplete; in checked studies, under half of the missing clones stem from an unresolved V gene, and the remainder is unexplained. The D gene and trimming were derived from the DNA, and the V and J assignments and clone size from that table. The sample table lists 1.5 million to 1.9 million clones, under 99% of them with a count of one. The ten largest account for 0.4% to 0.55% of the sample.

Relative to germline, V is 0 bases shorter and J is 2 bases shorter, with 8 bases between their ends. The germline V gene gives CDR1 as MNHEY and CDR2 as SVGAGI. From the cysteine through the phenylalanine, the CDR3 covers 14 amino acids. Just the 42-base CDR3 DNA is kept, in frame starting at base 1. The donors were healthy, HIV-negative adults with no recently reported acute infections or vaccinations. Every donor was a Caucasian adult living in Nashville, Tennessee, USA. CD4+ T cells were enriched by magnetic negative selection; naive cells were then positively selected on CD45RA, and the negative fraction formed the memory subset. After blood collection by leukapheresis, PBMCs were isolated using Ficoll-Histopaque density gradient centrifugation and then cryopreserved in the vapor phase of liquid nitrogen. Analytical flow cytometry was used to check the purity and quantity of each magnetically sorted T cell population. Genomic DNA was isolated from each sorted fraction and quantified by UV absorbance on a Nanodrop 2000c.

What the research found in general, with its limitations: Larger estimated clonotype richness was generally found for naive subsets than for memory subsets. Even with the large sequencing depth, rarefaction of the sorted-subset datasets indicated that sequencing was incomplete. Based on pairwise subsampling, the degree of clonotype sharing among donors was expected to be affected by sequencing depth. About 5% of naive CD4, 3.5% of naive CD8, approximately 2% of memory CD4, and over 0.35% of memory CD8 clonotypes were shared across a few donors. The small number of donors limited the genetic and exposure-history diversity represented. Only blood was sampled, and tissue TCR repertoires likely differ from those in blood. Compared with non-shared clonotypes, the clonotypes found in all four sorted-subset donors had higher generation probabilities.

This TCR came from a man aged 25 to 45 in good health. The sequencing sample was made of naive CD4+ T cells sorted from blood. Sample cell subset or site, as interpreted from the label and publication: CD45RA+ positively selected. Recombination joined TRBV6-5 with TRBJ2-7, with the D assignment possibly TRBD1 or TRBD2, given 5 matching bases for each. The CDR3 has the sequence CASSYSGDPYEQYF. Read as DNA, the sequence is TGTGCCAGCAGTTACTCGGGGGACCCCTACGAGCAGTACTTC.